The 10 T cell receptor beta chains reported below all come from one sample, sequenced in a study of identical twins listed by TCRdb under 2016. The library was generated by 5' RACE. Instrument used: Illumina HiSeq 2000. TCRdb redid the processing of the public reads, applying fastp at Q25 and MiXCR, and retained in-frame beta chains. Rows merge per CDR3 protein into single entries with the most common DNA and genes. The sample data list approximately 700,000 distinct CDR3 sequences, and 18% of these were observed just once. Around 13% of the sample goes to the ten largest clones. These data also formed part of another study, on T cells expressing NK-cell markers.

Sequenced material: PBMCs. The source is a woman between 18 and 29 years old in good health.

This clonotype has ten or more counts. The chain links TRBV12-3 or TRBV12-4 to TRBJ1-6; tentatively, D is TRBD1 (5 bases). There are 14 residues in the CDR3. Trimming cost V 4 bases and J 12 bases, with 16 bases left between them. In nucleotides, the CDR3 is TGTGCCAGCAGTTCCAGGGACGGCCTAGTACCCCTCCACTTT. It is translated as CASSSRDGLVPLHF.

There are a few counts of this clonotype. The rearrangement links TRBV20-1 to TRBJ2-3; 7 nucleotides agree with TRBD2. The germline V gene encodes CDR1 DFQATT and CDR2 SNEGSKA (reference sequence). The CDR3 is 12 residues long. After removal of 2 bases from V and 9 bases from J, the junction contained 5 bases not matched to a gene. CDR3 DNA sequence: TGCAGTGCTAGAAGGGGTAGCGGGACGCAGTATTTT. It yields the protein CSARRGSGTQYF.

This clonotype was seen more than once but under ten times. The chain couples TRBV29-1 to TRBJ2-7, with TRBD1 matching 8 bases. Germline CDR1 reads SQVTM; CDR2 reads ANQGSEA. The CDR3 is 14 amino acids. Here the CDR3 DNA reads TGCAGTCCTGGGACAGGTGGACGCTCCTACGAGCAGTACTTC. Translated, it gives CSPGTGGRSYEQYF.

This clonotype appeared many times. J is TRBJ2-3 and V is TRBV20-1, with TRBD2 matching 7 bases. The germline CDR1 and CDR2 sequences are DFQATT and SNEGSKA (reference sequence). The CDR3 is 13 residues long. The junction had 7 bases not matched to a gene; V was cut back by 5 bases and J by 5 bases. The CDR3 DNA follows: TGCAGTGCTCGAGGGAGGGCCTTAGATACGCAGTATTTT. Residues: CSARGRALDTQYF.

The chain employs TRBV11-2 and TRBJ1-1; D unclear. The CDR3 is made up of 12 amino acids. V dropped 0 bases and J dropped 11 bases, with 10 bases sitting between them. Germline CDR1 and CDR2: SGHAT and FQNNGV. CDR3 DNA sequence: TGTGCCAGCAGCTTAGATAAGAGGGATGCTTTCTTT. Its protein product is CASSLDKRDAFF.

This clonotype was observed once. The rearrangement links TRBV11-2 to TRBJ2-3; TRBD2 aligns across 12 bases. With V trimmed by 4 bases and J by 5 bases, 7 bases remained unmatched. CDR3 length: 16 residues. Germline V gene data show CDR1 as SGHAT and CDR2 as FQNNGV. The CDR3 DNA is TGTGCCAGCAGCTGGAGACTAGCGGGGGCCGTAGATACGCAGTATTTT. Translated, it gives CASSWRLAGAVDTQYF.

The chain has TRBV5-1 and TRBJ2-1, with 8 bases aligning to TRBD2. Losses at the gene ends were 0 bases for V and 8 bases for J; bases not matched to a gene: 10. Germline loops: CDR1 SGHRS, CDR2 YFSETQ. The length of the CDR3 is 16 residues. The CDR3 DNA reads TGCGCCAGCAGCTTGGCCGTCGCGGGAGGATTCGATGAGCAGTTCTTC. Residues: CASSLAVAGGFDEQFF.

This clonotype was detected a few times. This chain uses TRBV27 with TRBJ2-2, with 9 bases aligning to TRBD1. The length of the CDR3 is 17 residues. The germline CDR1 and CDR2 sequences are MNHEY and SMNVEV (reference sequence). Trimming at V came to 6 bases and at J to 0 bases, leaving 8 bases not matched to a gene. Here the CDR3 DNA reads TGTGCCAGCAGACTGGGGGGACAGGGAACGAACACCGGGGAGCTGTTTTTT. Amino acids: CASRLGGQGTNTGELFF.

This clonotype appeared many times. J is TRBJ2-7 and V is TRBV5-4, with D unclear. CDR1 and CDR2 from the germline V gene are SGHNT and YYREEE (reference sequence). Trimming took 4 bases from V and 7 from J, leaving 15 bases between them. This CDR3 spans 13 amino acids. CDR3 protein: CASSLSDTAEQYF. CDR3 sequence (DNA): TGTGCCAGCAGCCTATCCGACACGGCAGAGCAGTACTTC.

In its sample, this clonotype was seen a few times. The genes are TRBV7-8 and TRBJ2-3; D gene ambiguous. The CDR3 has 15 residues. V gave up 5 bases and J gave up 3 bases, with 15 bases separating them. The germline CDR1 and CDR2 sequences are SGHVS and FQNEAQ. CDR3 loop: CASSHPWRGTDTQYF. CDR3 nucleotides: TGTGCCAGCAGCCACCCCTGGCGAGGTACAGATACGCAGTATTTT. Full variable domain (remainder filled in from reference TRBV7-8 and TRBJ2-3): GAGVSQSPRYKVAKRGQDVALRCDPISGHVSLFWYQQALGQGPEFLTYFQNEAQLDKSGLPSDRFFAERPEGSVSTLKIQRTQQEDSAVYLCASSHPWRGTDTQYFGPGTRLTVL.